One T cell receptor (beta chain) is described in this entry. The data derive from a study of siplizumab effects on memory and regulatory T cells. The repertoire was sequenced with immunoSEQ multiplex PCR; TCRdb's copy has only in-frame clones and lacks some. The table has around 99,000 clones, 92% seen once; the top ten hold around 0.75%. The CDR3 is 19 amino acids. After removal of 3 bases from V and 2 bases from J, the junction contained 12 bases not matched to a gene. In germline, CDR1 is SGDLS, CDR2 YYNGEE. The sample taken for sequencing was Tregs sorted from blood. This TCR came from a human donor in good health. This rearrangement joins TRBV9 to TRBJ2-3, with TRBD2 identical over 13 bases. The CDR3 DNA reads as TGTGCCAGCAGCGGACTAGCGGGGGGCGCCCTTGTCTCCACAGATACGCAGTATTTT. Translating it yields CASSGLAGGALVSTDTQYF.